This T cell receptor beta chain was captured by sequencing in a study of post-analysis software for immune sequencing data. General study points: Roughly five TRBV segments appeared more often in patients than in controls, and TRBV5-6, TRBV5-1 and TRBV20-1 were among these. Normalized Chao1 diversity in multiple sclerosis patients fell significantly below that of controls. F measure grouped same-batch samples tightly together.

A note on this clonotype: What it binds is not known.

Trimming took 1 base from V and 1 from J, leaving 12 bases between them. CDR3 length: 16 amino acids. Germline CDR1 reads SGHRS; CDR2 reads YFSETQ. Researchers reported that TCR beta cDNA libraries carried unique molecular identifiers. TCRdb reanalysed the PCR reads using MiXCR and keeps one entry per CDR3 protein. Among around 440,000 distinct CDR3 sequences, less than 45% were seen once, and the ten largest hold around an eighth. This clonotype was sampled from a girl under 18 with multiple sclerosis. The material sequenced was blood. The chain recombines TRBV5-1 with TRBJ2-4; D remains unclear. In DNA, the CDR3 is TGCGCCAGCAGCTTGAGTTTCAGGAACGCCAAAAACATTCAGTACTTC. Amino acid sequence: CASSLSFRNAKNIQYF.